Given below is one T cell receptor beta chain in context. Per germline, CDR1 SGHTA and CDR2 FQGTGA. The ends were cut back, 1 base at V and 2 bases at J, with 18 bases in the middle. This CDR3 has 18 residues. This entry comes from a study of blood T cell repertoires in COVID-19. In the original workflow: Nucleated cell counts were estimated from reference gene primer amplification. Profiling relied on immunoSEQ multiplex PCR, and the TCRdb table lists in-frame clones only, not all of them. That table gives V, J and clone size, and the DNA gave D and trimming. This sample carries some 35,000 clones, 88% of them seen once, and the ten largest clones take 14%.

The TCR originated in a man in his 60s with active COVID-19. The chain couples TRBV7-3 to TRBJ2-1; D unclear. Sequenced material: peripheral blood. The CDR3 spells CASSLSPRLKGAYNEQFF. The DNA for the CDR3 is TGTGCCAGCAGCTTAAGCCCGCGACTCAAAGGAGCCTACAATGAGCAGTTCTTC.